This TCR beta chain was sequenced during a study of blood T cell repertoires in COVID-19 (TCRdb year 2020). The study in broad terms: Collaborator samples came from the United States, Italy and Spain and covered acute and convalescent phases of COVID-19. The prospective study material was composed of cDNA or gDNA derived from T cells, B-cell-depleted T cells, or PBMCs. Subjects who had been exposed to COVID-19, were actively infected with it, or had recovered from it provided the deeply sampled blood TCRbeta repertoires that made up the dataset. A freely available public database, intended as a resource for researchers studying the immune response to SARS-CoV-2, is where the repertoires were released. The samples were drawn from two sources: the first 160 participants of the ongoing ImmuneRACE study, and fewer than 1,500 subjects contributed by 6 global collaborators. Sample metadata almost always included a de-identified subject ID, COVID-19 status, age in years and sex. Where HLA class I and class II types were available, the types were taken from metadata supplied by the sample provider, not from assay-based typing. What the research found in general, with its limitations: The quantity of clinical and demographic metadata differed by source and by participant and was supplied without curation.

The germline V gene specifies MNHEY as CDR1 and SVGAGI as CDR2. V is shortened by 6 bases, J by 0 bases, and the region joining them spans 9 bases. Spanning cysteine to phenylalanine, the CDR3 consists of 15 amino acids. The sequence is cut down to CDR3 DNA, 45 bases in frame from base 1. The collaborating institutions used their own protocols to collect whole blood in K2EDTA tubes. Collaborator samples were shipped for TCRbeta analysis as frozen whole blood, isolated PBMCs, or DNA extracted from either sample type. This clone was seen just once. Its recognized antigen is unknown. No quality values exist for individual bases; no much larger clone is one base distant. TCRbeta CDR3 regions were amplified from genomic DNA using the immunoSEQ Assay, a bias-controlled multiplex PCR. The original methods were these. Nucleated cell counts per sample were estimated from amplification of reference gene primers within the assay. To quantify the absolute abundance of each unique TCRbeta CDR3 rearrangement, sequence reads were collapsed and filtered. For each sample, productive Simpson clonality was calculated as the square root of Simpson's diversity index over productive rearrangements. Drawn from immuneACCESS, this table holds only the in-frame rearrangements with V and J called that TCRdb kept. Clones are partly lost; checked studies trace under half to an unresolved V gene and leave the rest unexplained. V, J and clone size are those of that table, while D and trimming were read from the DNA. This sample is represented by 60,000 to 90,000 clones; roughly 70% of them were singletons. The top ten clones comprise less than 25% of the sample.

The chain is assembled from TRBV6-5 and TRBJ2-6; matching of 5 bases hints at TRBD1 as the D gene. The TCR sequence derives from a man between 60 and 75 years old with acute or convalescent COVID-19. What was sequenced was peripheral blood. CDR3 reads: CASRAGFSGANVLTF. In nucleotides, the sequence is TGTGCCAGCAGGGCAGGGTTCTCTGGGGCCAACGTCCTGACTTTC.